Each of the 2 T cell receptor beta chains below was sequenced from the same sample in a study of blood T cells in healthy people across ages. With a J-beta primer mix and a sample-barcoded 5' primer, a second PCR ran 7 to 11 cycles. TCRdb fed the 5' RACE reads into MiXCR, producing one record per CDR3 protein. The sample lists roughly 1.5 million distinct CDR3 sequences, approximately 42% occurring once. Sequenced sample: blood. The receptors were sampled from a woman under 30 in good health.

CDR3 region: CASLPGLAGYEQYF. DNA for the CDR3: TGTGCCAGCCTCCCCGGACTAGCGGGTTATGAGCAGTACTTC. The chain joins TRBV28 to TRBJ2-7, with 11 bases aligning to TRBD2. The CDR3 is 14 residues long. CDR1 is MDHEN and CDR2 is SYDVKM in the germline V gene. Trimming cost V 8 bases and J 7 bases; bases outside gene matches: 10.

The chain carries TRBV4-3 and TRBJ2-2; D may be TRBD2 (5 bases). Germline V gene sequence: CDR1 LGHNA, CDR2 YSLEER. Between the trimmed V and J ends, which lost 4 bases and 0 bases, there was a span of 15 bases. The CDR3 spans 17 residues. The CDR3 nucleotides read TGCGCCAGCAGCCCCGGATATAGCGAGGCGAACACCGGGGAGCTGTTTTTT. Translating gives CASSPGYSEANTGELFF.